A single sample is the source of the 27 T cell receptor beta chains below, sequenced in a study of cytomegalovirus exposure and HLA in healthy donors. Measured with immunoSEQ multiplex PCR; TCRdb has only the in-frame clones, and not every one. The table includes about 160,000 clones, 75% to 90% detected once. The sample taken for sequencing was PBMCs. These receptors were obtained from a young woman in good health and CMV-seronegative.

This chain uses TRBV5-6 with TRBJ2-7; no definite D call. CDR1 is SGHDT, CDR2 YYEEEE, per germline. Trimming stripped 2 bases from V and 1 base from J, with 7 bases between. This CDR3 is 13 amino acids long. The DNA for the CDR3 is TGTGCCAGCAGCTTATCCCATTCCTACGAGCAGTACTTC. It translates to CASSLSHSYEQYF.

In its sample, this clone was seen a few times. V is TRBV7-3 and J is TRBJ2-6, with 7 bases fitting TRBD2. Germline V gives CDR1 SGHTA, CDR2 FQGTGA. With V trimmed by 4 bases and J by 0 bases, 3 bases remained unmatched. The CDR3 runs 16 residues. As DNA, the CDR3 is TGTGCCAGCAGCTCCTCGGGGGGCTCTGGGGCCAACGTCCTGACTTTC. Residues: CASSSSGGSGANVLTF. Complete variable domain (other parts from reference TRBV7-3 and TRBJ2-6): GAGVSQTPSNKVTEKGKYVELRCDPISGHTALYWYRQSLGQGPEFLIYFQGTGAADDSGLPNDRFFAVRPEGSVSTLKIQRTERGDSAVYLCASSSSGGSGANVLTFGAGSRLTVL.

Turning to this clone: The sample has other DNA sequences that encode this CDR3 too. The V and J genes are TRBV27 and TRBJ1-4; D not resolved. The CDR3 loop spans 13 amino acids. Germline lookup yields CDR1 MNHEY and CDR2 SMNVEV (reference sequence). The V end was cut by 3 bases, the J end by 5 bases, with 7 bases between. The CDR3 loop is CASSLRQNEKLFF. In nucleotides, the CDR3 is TGTGCCAGCAGTTTGAGGCAAAATGAAAAACTGTTTTTT. The full variable domain, rest sourced from reference TRBV27 and TRBJ1-4, is EAQVTQNPRYLITVTGKKLTVTCSQNMNHEYMSWYRQDPGLGLRQIYYSMNVEVTDKGDVPEGYKVSRKEKRNFPLILESPSPNQTSLYFCASSLRQNEKLFFGSGTQLSVL.

DNA of the CDR3: TGCGCCAGCAGCTTGGTCCCCTCCCAAGAGACCCAGTACTTC. It specifies CASSLVPSQETQYF. V and J are TRBV5-1 and TRBJ2-5; D unresolved. Per germline, CDR1 SGHRS and CDR2 YFSETQ. The CDR3 has 14 amino acids. Trimming left V 0 bases short and J 1 base short, with 7 bases between.

For the CDR3, the DNA is TGTGCCAGCACCCTGGAGGACAGGGAGTTTAGGGCTTTCTTT. It translates to CASTLEDREFRAFF. The chain couples TRBV6-1 to TRBJ1-1, with 8 nucleotides matching TRBD1. Trimming took 7 bases from V and 11 from J; bases not matched to a gene: 15. The CDR3 contains 14 residues. Germline-derived CDR1 and CDR2 are MNHNS and SASEGT.

The chain uses TRBV6-5 and TRBJ1-2; no firm D call. The CDR3 consists of 14 residues. V lost 0 bases and J 6 bases, leaving 11 bases between the germline ends. The germline CDR1 and CDR2 sequences are MNHEY and SVGAGI. CDR3 amino acids: CASSYSRERNGYTF. The DNA for the CDR3 is TGTGCCAGCAGTTACTCGAGGGAAAGGAATGGCTACACCTTC.

J is TRBJ1-2 and V is TRBV4-1; the match to TRBD1 covers 11 bases. CDR1 is MGHRA, CDR2 YSYEKL, per germline. The CDR3 spans 16 residues. The junction had 7 bases not matched to a gene; V was cut back by 2 bases and J by 5 bases. CDR3 region: CASSQPKDRGLYGYTF. The CDR3 DNA follows: TGCGCCAGCAGCCAACCCAAGGACAGGGGGCTTTATGGCTACACCTTC.

The gene calls are TRBV19 and TRBJ2-2; the match to TRBD2 covers 7 bases. The junction had 1 base not matched to a gene; V was cut back by 3 bases and J by 6 bases. The CDR3 is 13 residues long. Germline assignment: CDR1 LNHDA and CDR2 SQIVND (reference sequence). DNA of the CDR3: TGTGCCAGTAGTATTGGGGGGGCCGGGGAGCTGTTTTTT. Its protein product is CASSIGGAGELFF.

The table lists this clone with a few counts. The V call is TRBV2, the J call TRBJ2-7, with 12 bases aligning to TRBD2. Germline loops: CDR1 SNHLY, CDR2 FYNNEI. The trim removed 6 bases at V and 4 bases at J, leaving 4 bases unmatched. The CDR3 is 14 amino acids. The CDR3 bases are TGTGCCAGCAGCGGACTAGCGGGGTTTTACGAGCAGTACTTC. The encoded protein is CASSGLAGFYEQYF.

The chain carries TRBV4-3 and TRBJ2-3, with a tentative D call TRBD2 (6 bases). There are 16 residues in the CDR3. CDR1 is LGHNA and CDR2 is YSLEER in the germline V gene. The ends were cut back, 4 bases at V and 3 bases at J, with 17 bases in the middle. The CDR3 nucleotides read TGCGCCAGCAGCCCCTTTGGAGGGTTCGAGACAGATACGCAGTATTTT. Translating gives CASSPFGGFETDTQYF.

This clone was observed a few times. The chain employs TRBV18 and TRBJ2-7, with 8 bases identical to TRBD2. Per germline, CDR1 KGHSH and CDR2 LQKENI. This CDR3 has 15 amino acids. V shed 3 bases, J shed 5 bases, and the junction held 9 bases outside the gene matches. This CDR3 is CASSPIPGGVDEQYF. The CDR3 DNA follows: TGTGCCAGCTCACCGATTCCGGGGGGGGTCGACGAGCAGTACTTC.

This chain links TRBV4-2 with TRBJ1-2, with D unresolved. Germline V CDR1 and CDR2: LGHNA, YNFKEQ. V was trimmed by 0 bases and J by 3 bases, leaving 8 bases between them. CDR3 length: 14 amino acids. In DNA, the CDR3 is TGTGCCAGCAGCCAAGATGGCACAGACTATGGCTACACCTTC. Amino acids: CASSQDGTDYGYTF.

This chain connects TRBV5-1 to TRBJ2-7; 11 bases fit TRBD2. The CDR3 is made up of 18 amino acids. Trimming at V came to 1 base and at J to 4 bases, leaving 13 bases not matched to a gene. The germline CDR1 and CDR2 sequences are SGHRS and YFSETQ. In DNA form, the CDR3 reads TGCGCCAGCAGCTTGTTGACTAGCGGGATCGGTCGCTATTACGAGCAGTACTTC. It yields the protein CASSLLTSGIGRYYEQYF.

This clone was detected only a few times. The CDR3 sequence is CASSPSAGARGYTF. The CDR3 bases are TGTGCCAGCAGCCCCAGCGCGGGGGCGCGGGGCTACACCTTC. The V gene is TRBV7-3, the J gene TRBJ1-2; D perhaps matches TRBD1 (6 bases). V lost 5 bases and J lost 8, with 18 bases in between. CDR1 is SGHTA and CDR2 is FQGTGA in the germline V gene. This CDR3 comprises 14 residues. Together with reference TRBV7-3 and TRBJ1-2, the CDR3 gives the full variable domain: GAGVSQTPSNKVTEKGKYVELRCDPISGHTALYWYRQSLGQGPEFLIYFQGTGAADDSGLPNDRFFAVRPEGSVSTLKIQRTERGDSAVYLCASSPSAGARGYTFGSGTRLTVV.

V gene TRBV6-5 combines with J gene TRBJ1-2; D is uncertain. Germline CDR1 is MNHEY and CDR2 is SVGAGI. With 4 bases removed from V and 4 bases from J, the gap between germline ends came to 13 bases. CDR3 length: 14 amino acids. CDR3 DNA sequence: TGTGCCAGCAGTTCGAACCCTTTAGTCTATGGCTACACCTTC. It codes for CASSSNPLVYGYTF.

The chain employs TRBV25-1 and TRBJ1-4; D is perhaps TRBD1 (6 bases). The germline gives CDR1 MGHDK, CDR2 SYGVNS. V was clipped by 6 bases and J by 5 bases, with 10 bases between them. This CDR3 spans 13 amino acids. In DNA, the CDR3 is TGTGCCAGCAGACTAACAGGGAATGAAAAACTGTTTTTT. It specifies CASRLTGNEKLFF.

V and J are TRBV7-8 and TRBJ2-7, with a possible D match to TRBD2 (6 bases). The length of the CDR3 is 16 residues. V was pared by 2 bases and J by 5 bases, with 19 bases between. Germline loops: CDR1 SGHVS, CDR2 FQNEAQ. The CDR3 coding sequence is TGTGCCAGCAGCTTAACGGTGGAGGGCCCTTCCGACGAGCAGTACTTC. Its translation is CASSLTVEGPSDEQYF.

The CDR3 reads CASSSGDSRPEQYF. Here the CDR3 DNA reads TGTGCCAGCAGCTCCGGCGACAGTCGGCCCGAGCAGTACTTC. This chain links TRBV5-8 with TRBJ2-7; D is possibly TRBD1 (5 bases). Trimming stripped 3 bases from V and 6 bases from J, with 16 bases between. Germline V gene lookup returns CDR1 SGHTS and CDR2 YDEGEE. The CDR3 consists of 14 residues.

This clone was seen only once. The rearrangement joins TRBV10-3 to TRBJ1-4; a weak D match, TRBD1 (6 bases). V was pared by 11 bases and J by 7 bases, with 14 bases between. There are 12 residues in the CDR3. In germline, CDR1 is ENHRY, CDR2 SYGVKD. CDR3 DNA: TGTGCCGCGGGCGAGGGGGTTGAAAAACTGTTTTTT. Translating it yields CAAGEGVEKLFF.

The rearrangement links TRBV7-9 to TRBJ1-2; no definite D call. The CDR3 spans 17 residues. The germline gives CDR1 SEHNR, CDR2 FQNEAQ (reference sequence). V shed 4 bases and J shed 2 bases, with 20 bases lying between them. CDR3 loop: CASSSNFELTENYGYTF. CDR3 nucleotides: TGTGCCAGCAGCTCCAATTTTGAGCTAACTGAGAACTATGGCTACACCTTC.

This sequence joins TRBV19 and TRBJ1-2; D not certain. CDR3 length equals 12 residues. Germline loops: CDR1 LNHDA, CDR2 SQIVND (reference sequence). V was shortened by 5 bases and J by 2 bases, with 6 bases between the two germline ends. The CDR3 DNA follows: TGTGCCAGTAGTTTATCGAACTATGGCTACACCTTC. It specifies CASSLSNYGYTF.

In nucleotides, the CDR3 is TGTGCCTGGAGTGCCGGACAGGGCGGTTCACCCCTCCACTTT. Its protein product is CAWSAGQGGSPLHF. The chain couples TRBV30 to TRBJ1-6; 8 bases fit TRBD1. This CDR3 is built from 14 residues. Germline lookup yields CDR1 GTSNPN and CDR2 SVGIG (reference sequence). The trim removed 1 base at V and 9 bases at J, leaving 5 bases unmatched.

The gene calls are TRBV6-5 and TRBJ2-1; 8 nucleotides match TRBD1. With V trimmed by 7 bases and J by 5 bases, 10 bases remained unmatched. The CDR3 extends over 15 amino acids. Germline V lookup: CDR1 MNHEY, CDR2 SVGAGI. The CDR3 is CASTQDRAVNNEQFF. The CDR3 DNA is TGTGCCAGCACCCAGGACAGGGCGGTCAACAATGAGCAGTTCTTC.

The V call is TRBV7-9, the J call TRBJ2-3, with a possible D match to TRBD1 (5 bases). Germline V gives CDR1 SEHNR, CDR2 FQNEAQ (reference sequence). Trimming cost V 0 bases and J 4 bases, with 5 bases left between them. The length of the CDR3 is 13 residues. The DNA of the CDR3 is TGTGCCAGCAGCTTAGCAGGGGCAGATACGCAGTATTTT. Translated, it gives CASSLAGADTQYF.

The V and J genes are TRBV19 and TRBJ2-2; a possible D gene is TRBD1 (5 bases). Trimming took 3 bases from V and 11 from J, leaving 7 bases between them. The germline gives CDR1 LNHDA, CDR2 SQIVND (reference sequence). The CDR3 extends over 11 amino acids. CDR3 region: CASSIRVELFF. The CDR3 DNA reads as TGTGCCAGTAGTATCAGGGTAGAGCTGTTTTTT.

The V gene is TRBV10-2, the J gene TRBJ2-5; 7 bases line up with TRBD1. Trimming cost V 0 bases and J 5 bases; bases outside gene matches: 6. Germline lookup yields CDR1 WSHSY and CDR2 SAAADI. CDR3 length: 15 residues. DNA for the CDR3: TGCGCCAGCAGTGAGTCTGCAGGGGGAAGGGAGACCCAGTACTTC. Amino acids: CASSESAGGRETQYF.

V gene TRBV5-1 combines with J gene TRBJ2-7, with TRBD1 matching over 9 bases. CDR1 is SGHRS and CDR2 is YFSETQ in the germline V gene. This CDR3 is built from 15 residues. Trimming at V came to 4 bases and at J to 4 bases, leaving 9 bases not matched to a gene. The CDR3 protein is CASSPRTGEVYEQYF. The CDR3, as DNA: TGCGCCAGCAGCCCTCGGACAGGGGAAGTATACGAGCAGTACTTC.